These 2 T cell receptor beta chains share one sample of origin, sequenced in a study of shared clonotypes between healthy human individuals. The data were produced by immunoSEQ multiplex PCR, yet TCRdb's version contains in-frame clones alone and is incomplete. Among about 2.3 million clones listed, over 85% were seen once. Sequenced sample: naive CD4+ T cells from PBMCs. The subset was: CD45RA+ positively selected. The receptors shown here come from a man aged 18 to 30 in good health. Some clones in this sample may be carry-over from other donors' samples.

This clone was found a few times. The rearrangement joins TRBV28 to TRBJ1-4; D ambiguous. Trimming removed 5 bases at V and 8 bases at J, with 15 bases between. The CDR3 runs to 14 residues. Germline CDR1 is MDHEN and CDR2 is SYDVKM. The CDR3 is CASSTRGGSEKLFF. DNA for the CDR3: TGTGCCAGCAGTACTCGAGGAGGGAGCGAAAAACTGTTTTTT. Drawing the rest from reference TRBV28 and TRBJ1-4, the complete variable domain is DVKVTQSSRYLVKRTGEKVFLECVQDMDHENMFWYRQDPGLGLRLIYFSYDVKMKEKGDIPEGYSVSREKKERFSLILESASTNQTSMYLCASSTRGGSEKLFFGSGTQLSVL.

The chain is built from TRBV7-3 and TRBJ2-1; TRBD2 agrees at 8 bases. This CDR3 contains 15 residues. CDR1 is SGHTA, CDR2 FQGTGA, per germline. J lost 2 bases, V lost 2 bases, and 2 bases had no gene match. The CDR3: CASSLGREAYNEQFF. As DNA, the CDR3 is TGTGCCAGCAGCTTAGGGCGGGAGGCCTACAATGAGCAGTTCTTC.